The 8 T cell receptor beta chains below were found in one sample sequenced in a study of T cell responses to AZD1222 COVID-19 vaccine. The assay was immunoSEQ multiplex PCR, and TCRdb's table has in-frame clones only and misses some. The sample shows about 100,000 clones, approximately 90% of them seen only once. Material: peripheral blood, obtained 28 days after the second AZD1222 dose. These receptors all come from an adult who received the AZD1222 COVID-19 vaccine.

This clone was seen a single time. This rearrangement joins TRBV7-8 to TRBJ1-2; D remains unclear. CDR1 is SGHVS, CDR2 FQNEAQ, per germline. The V gene lost 1 base and the J gene lost 4 bases, with 7 bases spanning the gap. This CDR3 has 13 amino acids. CDR3 DNA sequence: TGTGCCAGCAGCTTAGGGCCTACCTATGGCTACACCTTC. Residues: CASSLGPTYGYTF.

The rearrangement uses TRBV7-9 and TRBJ1-6; a weak D match, TRBD1 (6 bases). The germline V gene has CDR1 SEHNR and CDR2 FQNEAQ (reference sequence). Trimming removed 8 bases at V and 8 bases at J, with 19 bases between. This CDR3 is 15 amino acids long. The CDR3 bases are TGTGCCAGCGCAGTCGGGGGCTTGTTGGATTCACCCCTCCACTTT. Its translation is CASAVGGLLDSPLHF.

In its sample, this clone was seen once. This chain uses TRBV24-1 with TRBJ2-3; D perhaps matches TRBD1 (6 bases). The CDR3 runs to 14 residues. Between the trimmed V and J ends, which lost 4 bases and 3 bases, there was a span of 10 bases. Germline V CDR1 and CDR2: KGHDR, SFDVKD. The CDR3 nucleotides are TGTGCCACCAGTGAGTCACAGGGAACAGATACGCAGTATTTT. Protein sequence: CATSESQGTDTQYF.

The V gene is TRBV30, the J gene TRBJ1-5; D perhaps matches TRBD1 (5 bases). The germline V gene encodes CDR1 GTSNPN and CDR2 SVGIG (reference sequence). V shed 8 bases and J shed 3 bases, with 20 bases lying between them. The CDR3 totals 15 residues. This CDR3 reads CALKRDVLLNQPQHF. The CDR3, as DNA: TGTGCCCTCAAGCGGGACGTCCTTCTCAATCAGCCCCAGCATTTT. Full variable domain (outside the CDR3, taken from reference TRBV30 and TRBJ1-5): SQTIHQWPATLVQPVGSPLSLECTVEGTSNPNLYWYRQAAGRGLQLLFYSVGIGQISSEVPQNLSASRPQDRQFILSSKKLLLSDSGFYLCALKRDVLLNQPQHFGDGTRLSIL.

The rearrangement links TRBV15 to TRBJ2-7; 7 positions agree with TRBD1. The V segment lost 0 bases and the J segment 0 bases; nucleotides outside the gene matches: 2. The CDR3 length is 15 residues. CDR1 and CDR2 from the germline V gene are LNHNV and YYDKDF (reference sequence). CDR3 in DNA: TGTGCCACCAGCAGAGAGACAGGGAGCTCCTACGAGCAGTACTTC. Amino acids: CATSRETGSSYEQYF. The full variable domain, its missing parts supplied by reference TRBV15 and TRBJ2-7, is DAMVIQNPRYQVTQFGKPVTLSCSQTLNHNVMYWYQQKSSQAPKLLFHYYDKDFNNEADTPDNFQSRRPNTSFCFLDIRSPGLGDTAMYLCATSRETGSSYEQYFGPGTRLTVT.

The genes are TRBV3-1 (or the pseudogene TRBV3-2) and TRBJ1-1; D gene uncertain. CDR3 size: 13 residues. V was shortened by 4 bases and J by 1 base, with 7 bases between the two germline ends. Germline-derived CDR1 and CDR2 are LGHDT and YNNKEL (reference sequence). CDR3 amino acids: CASSPRPNTEAFF. CDR3 in DNA: TGTGCCAGCAGCCCCCGCCCGAACACTGAAGCTTTCTTT.

The chain carries TRBV7-8 and TRBJ1-6; TRBD1 matches at 9 bases. V trimming: 7 bases; J trimming: 7 bases; junction bases outside the gene matches: 11. CDR3 length: 16 residues. Germline V gene data show CDR1 as SGHVS and CDR2 as FQNEAQ. The CDR3 nucleotides are TGTGCCAGCACCAAAGGCCGGGACAGGGTAAATTCACCCCTCCACTTT. This encodes CASTKGRDRVNSPLHF.

The gene calls are TRBV12-5 and TRBJ2-7, with 12 bases that match TRBD1. V trimming: 4 bases; J trimming: 2 bases; junction bases outside the gene matches: 3. Germline V gives CDR1 LGHNT, CDR2 FRNRAP. This CDR3 contains 15 residues. The CDR3 DNA reads TGTGCTAGTGGTTCGGGACAGGGGGCGACCTACGAGCAGTACTTC. This gives the protein CASGSGQGATYEQYF.